Given below is one T cell receptor beta chain in context. Original data processing: How many nucleated cells were present was estimated from reference gene primer amplification. Produced via immunoSEQ multiplex PCR; TCRdb's table is partial and in-frame only. V and J calls and clone size are as listed in that table; D and trimming were resolved from the DNA. This sample carries 300,000 or so clones, 86% of them seen once, and the ten largest clones take around 1.7%. Germline V gives CDR1 LNHNV, CDR2 YYDKDF (reference sequence). The CDR3 consists of 20 residues. The J segment lost 0 bases and the V segment lost 0 bases, leaving 13 bases of the junction unmatched. These data come from a study of blood T cell repertoires in COVID-19. At the level of the study: COVID-19 samples, acute and convalescent, were from the United States, Italy and Spain. T cells, B-cell-depleted T cells, or PBMCs provided the cDNA or gDNA that served as material.

This clonotype was obtained from a woman aged 50 to 60 with acute or convalescent COVID-19. The gene calls are TRBV15 and TRBJ2-2, with 7 bases matching TRBD2. Material for sequencing was peripheral blood. CDR3 DNA sequence: TGTGCCACCAGCAGAGATCTTCGTGGGAGGGCCCCCGCGAACACCGGGGAGCTGTTTTTT. This codes for CATSRDLRGRAPANTGELFF.